The sequence of this T cell receptor (beta chain) was determined in a study of breast tumors, draining lymph nodes, adjacent tissues. Study conclusions and caveats: Compared with lymph nodes, tumors were less diverse; compared with nontumor tissue, more.

A remark on this clonotype: Its antigen remains unknown.

TCRdb re-called the multiplex PCR reads through MiXCR, storing one row per CDR3 protein. The sample shows some 170,000 distinct CDR3 sequences, about 30% of them seen only once. Samples came from axillary lymph nodes draining the breast cancer. Germline V gene sequence: CDR1 SGHRS, CDR2 YFSETQ. This CDR3 spans 14 amino acids. V was cut by 5 bases and J by 4 bases, with 15 bases left in between. The receptor comes from a female donor with breast cancer. Some clones in this sample may be carry-over from other donors' samples. This rearrangement joins TRBV5-1 to TRBJ1-2; D possibly corresponds to TRBD1 (6 bases). Sequencing used axillary lymph node tissue. CDR3 bases: TGCGCCAGCAGATTTGGGGGGGCCCTCTATGGCTACACCTTC. It translates to CASRFGGALYGYTF.